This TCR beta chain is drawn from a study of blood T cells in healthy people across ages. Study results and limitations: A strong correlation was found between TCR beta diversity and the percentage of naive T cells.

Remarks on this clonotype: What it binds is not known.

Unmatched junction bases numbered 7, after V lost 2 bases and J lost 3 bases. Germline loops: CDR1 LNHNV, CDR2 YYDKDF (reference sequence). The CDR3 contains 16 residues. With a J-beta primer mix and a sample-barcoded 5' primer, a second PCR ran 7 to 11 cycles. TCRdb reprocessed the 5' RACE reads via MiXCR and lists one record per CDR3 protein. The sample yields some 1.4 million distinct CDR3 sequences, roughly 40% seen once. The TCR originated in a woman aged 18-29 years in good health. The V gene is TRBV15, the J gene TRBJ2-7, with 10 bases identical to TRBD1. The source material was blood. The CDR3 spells CATSRYRDRGLYEQYF. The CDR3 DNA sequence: TGTGCCACCAGCAGATACCGGGACAGGGGACTCTACGAGCAGTACTTC.